The sequence of this T cell receptor (beta chain) was determined in a study of Ad26.COV2.S vaccination and SARS-CoV-2 variants. Looking at the study overall: Ad26.COV2.S given intramuscularly, once or twice 56 days apart.

Profiled with immunoSEQ multiplex PCR; TCRdb holds only in-frame clones, not every one. The table records approximately 300,000 clones, 70% to 90% of them present only once. Germline-derived CDR1 and CDR2 are MNHEY and SVGAGI. CDR3 size: 15 residues. With 5 bases clipped from V and 6 bases from J, the junction kept 10 bases outside the gene matches. The treatment denotes: some 20 received Ad26.COV2.S at low or high dose, single or two shots; several received placebo; per-sample allocation not given. Material that was analyzed had been drawn on day 63 after the first vaccine or placebo injection. Sequenced here: peripheral blood, sampled in a trial of Ad26.COV2.S vaccine versus placebo. This clonotype originated in a person between 18 and 65 years old who received the Ad26.COV2.S COVID-19 vaccine or a placebo. The chain joins TRBV6-5 to TRBJ1-2, with 9 bases matching TRBD1. The CDR3 loop reads CASSQILTGGNGYTF. The CDR3 bases are TGTGCCAGCAGTCAAATCCTGACAGGGGGAAATGGCTACACCTTC.